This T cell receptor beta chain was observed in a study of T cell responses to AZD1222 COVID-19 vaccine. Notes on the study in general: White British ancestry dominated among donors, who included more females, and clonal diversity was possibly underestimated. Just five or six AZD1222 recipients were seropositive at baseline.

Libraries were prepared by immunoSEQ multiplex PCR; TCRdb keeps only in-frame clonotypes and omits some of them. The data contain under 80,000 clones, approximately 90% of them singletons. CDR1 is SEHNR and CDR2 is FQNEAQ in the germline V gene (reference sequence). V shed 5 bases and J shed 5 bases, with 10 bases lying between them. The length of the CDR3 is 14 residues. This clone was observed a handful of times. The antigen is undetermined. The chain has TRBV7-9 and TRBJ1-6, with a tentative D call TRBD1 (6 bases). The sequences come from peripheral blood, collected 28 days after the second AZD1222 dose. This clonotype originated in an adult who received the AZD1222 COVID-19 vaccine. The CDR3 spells CASSPGANNSPLHF. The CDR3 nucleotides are TGTGCCAGCAGCCCAGGGGCGAATAATTCACCCCTCCACTTT.